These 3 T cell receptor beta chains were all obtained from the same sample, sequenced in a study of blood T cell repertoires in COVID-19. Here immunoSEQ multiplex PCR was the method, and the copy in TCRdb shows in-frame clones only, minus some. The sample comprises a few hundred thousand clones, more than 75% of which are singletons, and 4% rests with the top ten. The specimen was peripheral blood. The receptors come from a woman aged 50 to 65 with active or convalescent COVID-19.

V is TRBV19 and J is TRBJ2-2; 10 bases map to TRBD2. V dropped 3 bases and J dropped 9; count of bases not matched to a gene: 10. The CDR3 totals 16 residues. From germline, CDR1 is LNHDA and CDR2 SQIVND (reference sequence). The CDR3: CASSIPGLANKRELFF. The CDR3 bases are TGTGCCAGTAGTATTCCGGGACTAGCGAACAAAAGGGAGCTGTTTTTT. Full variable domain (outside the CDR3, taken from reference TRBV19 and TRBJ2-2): DGGITQSPKYLFRKEGQNVTLSCEQNLNHDAMYWYRQDPGQGLRLIYYSQIVNDFQKGDIAEGYSVSREKKESFPLTVTSAQKNPTAFYLCASSIPGLANKRELFFGEGSRLTVL.

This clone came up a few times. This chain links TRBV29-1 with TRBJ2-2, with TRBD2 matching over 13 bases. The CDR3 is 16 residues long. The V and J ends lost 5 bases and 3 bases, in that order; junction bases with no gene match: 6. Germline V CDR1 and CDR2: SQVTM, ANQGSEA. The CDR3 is CSVRLAGGGDTGELFF. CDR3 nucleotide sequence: TGCAGCGTTAGACTAGCGGGAGGAGGGGACACCGGGGAGCTGTTTTTT.

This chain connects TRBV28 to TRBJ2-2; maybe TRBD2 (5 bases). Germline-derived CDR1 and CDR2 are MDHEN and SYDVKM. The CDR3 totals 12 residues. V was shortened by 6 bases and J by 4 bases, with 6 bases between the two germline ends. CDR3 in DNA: TGTGCCAGCAGCCGGGGCACCGGGGAGCTGTTTTTT. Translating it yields CASSRGTGELFF.